Listed below are T cell receptor beta chains from one sample, sequenced in a study of monozygotic twins with cystic fibrosis. This table comes from immunoSEQ multiplex PCR, and its TCRdb copy is limited to in-frame clones, with some not included. The sample has around 25,000 clones; less than 95% are singletons. The specimen sequenced was blood. These receptors were collected from a girl aged 2 to 9 with cystic fibrosis. The CDR3 runs from the conserved cysteine through the conserved F or W. The D gene is left open where the match is weak.

v_call,j_call,d_call,cdr3_aa
TRBV5-1,TRBJ2-7,NA,CASSSRLTGSYEQYF
TRBV2,TRBJ2-7,NA,CASSQASPIYEQYF
TRBV6-1,TRBJ1-2,TRBD1,CASSGTGGIGYGYTF
TRBV5-6,TRBJ1-6,NA,CASSSLDVAPLHF
TRBV6-6,TRBJ2-2,TRBD2,CASSYNGGAPTGELFF
TRBV5-1,TRBJ2-7,NA,CASSLDAYEQYF
TRBV6-5,TRBJ2-7,TRBD2,CASSYSGRGSSYEQYF
TRBV9,TRBJ1-1,NA,CASSVEVRLMNTEAFF
TRBV7-2,TRBJ2-1,NA,CASSSQFF
TRBV21-1,TRBJ1-6,NA,CASSSRDRNSPLHF